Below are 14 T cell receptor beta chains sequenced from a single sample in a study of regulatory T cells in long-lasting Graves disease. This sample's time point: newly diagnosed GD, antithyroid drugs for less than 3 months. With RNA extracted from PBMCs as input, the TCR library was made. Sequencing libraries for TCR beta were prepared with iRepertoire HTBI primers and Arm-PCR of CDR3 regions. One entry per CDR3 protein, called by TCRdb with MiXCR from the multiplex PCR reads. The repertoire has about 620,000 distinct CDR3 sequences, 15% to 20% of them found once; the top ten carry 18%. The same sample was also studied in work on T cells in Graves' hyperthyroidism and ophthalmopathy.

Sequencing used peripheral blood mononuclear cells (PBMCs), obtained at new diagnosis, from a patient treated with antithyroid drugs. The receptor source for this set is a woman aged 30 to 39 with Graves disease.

The CDR3 region is CSARAAGGPWGSPLHF. The CDR3 nucleotides are TGCAGTGCTAGGGCGGCCGGGGGCCCGTGGGGTTCACCCCTCCACTTT. The genes are TRBV20-1 and TRBJ1-6; D is possibly TRBD1 (6 bases). There are 16 residues in the CDR3. Trimming pared 3 bases from V and 9 bases from J, leaving 21 bases between. The germline V gene has CDR1 DFQATT and CDR2 SNEGSKA (reference sequence).

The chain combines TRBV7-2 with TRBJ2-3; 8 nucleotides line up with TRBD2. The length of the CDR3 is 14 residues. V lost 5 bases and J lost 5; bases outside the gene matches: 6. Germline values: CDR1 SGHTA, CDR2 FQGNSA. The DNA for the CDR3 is TGTGCCAGCAGCCTCACGGGAGGGGTAGATACGCAGTATTTT. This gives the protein CASSLTGGVDTQYF.

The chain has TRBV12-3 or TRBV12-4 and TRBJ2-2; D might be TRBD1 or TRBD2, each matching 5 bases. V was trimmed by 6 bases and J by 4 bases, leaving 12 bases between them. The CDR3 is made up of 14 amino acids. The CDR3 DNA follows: TGTGCCAGCAGGGGACCGAGGGGCACCGGGGAGCTGTTTTTT. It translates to CASRGPRGTGELFF.

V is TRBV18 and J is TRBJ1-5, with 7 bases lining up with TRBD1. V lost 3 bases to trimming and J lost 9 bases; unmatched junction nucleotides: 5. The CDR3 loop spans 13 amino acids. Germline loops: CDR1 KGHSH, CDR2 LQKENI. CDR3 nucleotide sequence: TGTGCCAGCTCACCGACAGGGTTCCCGCCCCAGCATTTT. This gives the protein CASSPTGFPPQHF. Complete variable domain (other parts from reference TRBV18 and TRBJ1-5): NAGVMQNPRHLVRRRGQEARLRCSPMKGHSHVYWYRQLPEEGLKFMVYLQKENIIDESGMPKERFSAEFPKEGPSILRIQQVVRGDSAAYFCASSPTGFPPQHFGDGTRLSIL.

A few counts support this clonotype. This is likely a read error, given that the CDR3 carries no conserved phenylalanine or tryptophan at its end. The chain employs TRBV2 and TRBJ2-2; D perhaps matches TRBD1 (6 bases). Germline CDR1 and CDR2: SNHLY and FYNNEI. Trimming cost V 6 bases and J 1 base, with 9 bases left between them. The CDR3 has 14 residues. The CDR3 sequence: CASRGTQNTGELFS. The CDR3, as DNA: TGTGCCAGCAGGGGGACACAGAACACCGGGGAGCTGTTTTCT.

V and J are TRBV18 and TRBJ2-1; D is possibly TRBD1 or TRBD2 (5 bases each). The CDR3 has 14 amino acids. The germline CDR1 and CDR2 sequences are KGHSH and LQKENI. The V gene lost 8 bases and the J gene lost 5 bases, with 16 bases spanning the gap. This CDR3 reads CASTPGTQNNEQFF. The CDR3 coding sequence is TGTGCCAGCACGCCCGGGACCCAAAACAATGAGCAGTTCTTC.

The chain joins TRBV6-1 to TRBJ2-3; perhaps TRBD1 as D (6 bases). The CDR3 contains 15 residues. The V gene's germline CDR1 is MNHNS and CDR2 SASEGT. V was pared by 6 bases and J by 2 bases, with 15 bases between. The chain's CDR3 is CASSPPGQPTDTQYF. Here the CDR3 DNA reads TGTGCCAGCAGCCCGCCGGGACAACCCACAGATACGCAGTATTTT.

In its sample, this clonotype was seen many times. The chain's CDR3 is CASSLDLVGVGYTF. The CDR3 region has the DNA TGTGCCAGCAGCTTAGATCTGGTGGGGGTCGGCTACACCTTC. This chain links TRBV11-2 with TRBJ1-2, with a tentative D call TRBD1 (5 bases). Looked up from germline, CDR1 is SGHAT and CDR2 is FQNNGV. This CDR3 contains 14 residues. V was trimmed by 0 bases and J by 8 bases, leaving 13 bases between them. Filled out from reference TRBV11-2 and TRBJ1-2, the complete variable domain reads EAGVAQSPRYKIIEKRQSVAFWCNPISGHATLYWYQQILGQGPKLLIQFQNNGVVDDSQLPKDRFSAERLKGVDSTLKIQPAKLEDSAVYLCASSLDLVGVGYTFGSGTRLTVV.

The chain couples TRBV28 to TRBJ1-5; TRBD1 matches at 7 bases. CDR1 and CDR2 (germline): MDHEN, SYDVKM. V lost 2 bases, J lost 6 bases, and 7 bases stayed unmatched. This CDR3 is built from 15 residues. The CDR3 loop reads CASSLVRGKGQPQHF. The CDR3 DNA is TGTGCCAGCAGTTTAGTCAGGGGGAAGGGTCAGCCCCAGCATTTT.

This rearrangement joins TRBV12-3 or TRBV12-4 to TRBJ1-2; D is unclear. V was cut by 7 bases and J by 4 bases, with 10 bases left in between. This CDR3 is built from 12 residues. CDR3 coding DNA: TGTGCCAGCACTCGGGCGACCTATGGCTACACCTTC. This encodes CASTRATYGYTF.

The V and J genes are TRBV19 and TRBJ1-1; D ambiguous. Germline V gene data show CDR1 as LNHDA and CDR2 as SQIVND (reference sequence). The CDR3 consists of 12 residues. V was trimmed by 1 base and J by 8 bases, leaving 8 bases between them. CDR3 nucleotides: TGTGCCAGTAGTATAGTTTCCAGGGAAGCTTTCTTT. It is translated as CASSIVSREAFF.

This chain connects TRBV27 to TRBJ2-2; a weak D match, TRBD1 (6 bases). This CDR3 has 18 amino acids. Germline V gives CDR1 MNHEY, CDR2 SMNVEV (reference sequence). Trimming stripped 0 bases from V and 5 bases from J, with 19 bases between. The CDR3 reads CASSLSRVQARGTGELFF. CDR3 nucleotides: TGTGCCAGCAGTTTATCGAGAGTACAGGCGAGGGGGACCGGGGAGCTGTTTTTT.

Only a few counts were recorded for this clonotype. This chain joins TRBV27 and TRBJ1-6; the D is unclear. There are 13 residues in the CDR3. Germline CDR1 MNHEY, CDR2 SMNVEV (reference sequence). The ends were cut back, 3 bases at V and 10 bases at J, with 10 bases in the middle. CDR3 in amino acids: CASSLGTRSPLHF. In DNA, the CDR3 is TGTGCCAGCAGTTTGGGCACTAGGTCACCCCTCCACTTT.

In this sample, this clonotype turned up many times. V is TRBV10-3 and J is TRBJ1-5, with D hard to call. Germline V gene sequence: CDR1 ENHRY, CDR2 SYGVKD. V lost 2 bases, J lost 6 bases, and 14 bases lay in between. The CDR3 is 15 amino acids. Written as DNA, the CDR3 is TGTGCCATCAGTGAGGGACCGCCTGACCGTCAGCCCCAGCATTTT. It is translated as CAISEGPPDRQPQHF.